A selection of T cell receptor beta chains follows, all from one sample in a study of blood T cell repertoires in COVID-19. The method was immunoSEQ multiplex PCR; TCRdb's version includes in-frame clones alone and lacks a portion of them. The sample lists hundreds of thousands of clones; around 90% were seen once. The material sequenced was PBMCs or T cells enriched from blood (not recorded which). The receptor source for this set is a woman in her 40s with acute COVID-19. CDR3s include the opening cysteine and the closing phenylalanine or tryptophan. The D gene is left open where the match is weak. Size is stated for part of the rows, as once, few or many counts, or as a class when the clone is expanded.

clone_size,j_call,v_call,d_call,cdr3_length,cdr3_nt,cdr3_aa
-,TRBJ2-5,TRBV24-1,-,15,TGTGCCACCAGTGATTTCTCAGTCGGGGAAGAGACCCAGTACTTC,CATSDFSVGEETQYF
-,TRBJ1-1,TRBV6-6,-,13,TGTGCCAGCAGTTACTTTTCCCTAGCTGAAGCTTTCTTT,CASSYFSLAEAFF
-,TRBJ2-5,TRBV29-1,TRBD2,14,TGCAGCGTTGACGGACTAGCGGGGCAAGAGACCCAGTACTTC,CSVDGLAGQETQYF
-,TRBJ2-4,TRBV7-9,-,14,TGTGCCAGCAGCTTAGATCTAGCCAAAAACATTCAGTACTTC,CASSLDLAKNIQYF
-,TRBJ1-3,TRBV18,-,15,TGTGCCAGCCATGCCTTGCGTGCTGCTGGAAACACCATATATTTT,CASHALRAAGNTIYF
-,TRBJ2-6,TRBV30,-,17,TGTGCCTGGCGCAGGCGCTCCCCCGGATCTGGGGCCAACGTCCTGACTTTC,CAWRRRSPGSGANVLTF
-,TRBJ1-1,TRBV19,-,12,TGTGCCACCGGCACAGGGATCACTGAAGCTTTCTTT,CATGTGITEAFF
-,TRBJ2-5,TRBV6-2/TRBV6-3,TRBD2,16,TGTGCCAGCAGTTATGTCCCGGGGGGGGGCAGAGAGACCCAGTACTTC,CASSYVPGGGRETQYF
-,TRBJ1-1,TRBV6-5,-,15,TGTGCCAGCAGGGCCCGGGGGGCAACTAACACTGAAGCTTTCTTT,CASRARGATNTEAFF
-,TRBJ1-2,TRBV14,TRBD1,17,TGTGCCAGCAGCCATAGATACCGGGACAGGGGTATTATTGGCTACACCTTC,CASSHRYRDRGIIGYTF
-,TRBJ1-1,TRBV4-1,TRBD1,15,TGCGCCAGCAGCCAGGATTCGGGACAGCACACTGAAGCTTTCTTT,CASSQDSGQHTEAFF
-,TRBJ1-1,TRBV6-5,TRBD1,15,TGTGCCAGCAGTTACTCGGGGGACAGCGCCTCTGAAGCTTTCTTT,CASSYSGDSASEAFF
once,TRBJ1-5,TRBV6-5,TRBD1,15,TGTGCCAGCAGGCCGACAGGGACGGAAAATCAGCCCCAGCATTTT,CASRPTGTENQPQHF
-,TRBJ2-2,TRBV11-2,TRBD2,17,TGTGCCAGCAGCTTACAGCGGGGGGGCTGGAACACCGGGGAGCTGTTTTTT,CASSLQRGGWNTGELFF
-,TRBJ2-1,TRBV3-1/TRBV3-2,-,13,TGTGCCAGCAGCCAAATGTTGGGCAATAAGCAGTTCTTC,CASSQMLGNKQFF
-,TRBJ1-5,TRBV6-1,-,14,TGTGCCAGCAGTGAAGCCCTACGGGATCAGCCCCAGCATTTT,CASSEALRDQPQHF
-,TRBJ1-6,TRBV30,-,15,TGTGCCTGGAGTCCTTCGACAGTCTATAATTCACCCCTCCACTTT,CAWSPSTVYNSPLHF
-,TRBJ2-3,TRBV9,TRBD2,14,TGTGCCAGCAGCCTACAGCGGGGGACAGATACGCAGTATTTT,CASSLQRGTDTQYF
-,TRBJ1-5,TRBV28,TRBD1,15,TGTGCCAGCAGCCCACAGGGGCAGGGGCATCAGCCCCAGCATTTT,CASSPQGQGHQPQHF
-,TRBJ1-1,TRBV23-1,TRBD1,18,TGCGCCAGCAGTCATAGCCCAAATAAGGGACAGGGGATTACTGAAGCTTTCTTT,CASSHSPNKGQGITEAFF